This T cell receptor (beta chain) comes out of a study of shared T cell receptors in the human thymus. Repertoires were generated with immunoSEQ multiplex PCR, while TCRdb's copy carries only in-frame clones and drops some. The table records a few hundred thousand clones, 95% of them present only once. This CDR3 contains 15 residues. From germline, CDR1 is MNHEY and CDR2 SVGAGI. Trimming removed 7 bases from V and 4 bases from J, with 17 bases in between. This rearrangement joins TRBV6-5 to TRBJ1-5, with a possible D match to TRBD1 (5 bases). The receptor comes from a human donor. Specimen: thymocytes. The CDR3 is CASINRGTLNQPQHF. DNA for the CDR3: TGTGCCAGCATTAATAGAGGGACTTTAAATCAGCCCCAGCATTTT.